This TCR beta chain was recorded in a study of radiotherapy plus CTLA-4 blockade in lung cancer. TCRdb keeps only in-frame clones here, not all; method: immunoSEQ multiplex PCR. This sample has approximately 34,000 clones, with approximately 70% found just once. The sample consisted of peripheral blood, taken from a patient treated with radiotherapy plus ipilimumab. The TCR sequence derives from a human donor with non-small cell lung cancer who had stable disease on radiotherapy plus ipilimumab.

Written as DNA, the CDR3 is TGCGCCAGCAGCCAAGATGGGAAAACGGGCCTAGACGGCACCGGGGAGCTGTTTTTT. Its translation: CASSQDGKTGLDGTGELFF. V and J are TRBV4-1 and TRBJ2-2; D is ambiguous. Germline V lookup: CDR1 MGHRA, CDR2 YSYEKL. V was shortened by 0 bases and J by 4 bases, with 21 bases between the two germline ends. The CDR3 covers 19 residues.